Listed here are 9 T cell receptor beta chains from one sample, sequenced in a study of spatial heterogeneity in lung cancer. Using its own MiXCR run on the 5' RACE reads, TCRdb lists one record per CDR3 protein. This table has about 90,000 distinct CDR3 sequences, over 8.5% appearing once. Time point: sample taken at primary tumor resection. Sequencing was performed on whole RNA extracted from tumor and nontumor lung tissue, or from frozen PBMC, and the material was left unsorted. The sequences come from PBMCs, collected at surgery. Every receptor here comes from a male donor with early-stage non-small cell lung cancer.

This clonotype appeared a few times. The chain links TRBV28 to TRBJ2-1; a possible D gene is TRBD2 (6 bases). This CDR3 region has 16 residues. V was cut by 5 bases and J by 6 bases, with 20 bases left in between. Germline lookup yields CDR1 MDHEN and CDR2 SYDVKM. The CDR3 region has the DNA TGTGCCAGCAGTGGGGGACTGGCTGTAGGTTTCAATGAGCAGTTCTTC. Its translation: CASSGGLAVGFNEQFF.

This sequence joins TRBV10-1 and TRBJ2-2, with TRBD1 identical over 7 bases. Unmatched junction bases numbered 7, after V lost 5 bases and J lost 4 bases. The CDR3 sequence is 15 residues long. Germline V CDR1 and CDR2: WNHNN, SYGVQD (reference sequence). CDR3 sequence reads: CASSKTGKTTGELFF. In DNA form, the CDR3 reads TGCGCCAGCAGTAAGACAGGGAAAACCACCGGGGAGCTGTTTTTT.

The genes are TRBV7-2 and TRBJ2-3, with 10 positions matching TRBD2. The CDR3 is made up of 20 amino acids. V shed 5 bases and J 1 base; nucleotides not matched to a gene: 18. The germline V gene encodes CDR1 SGHTA and CDR2 FQGNSA. CDR3 sequence (DNA): TGTGCCAGCAGCCCTCGGGGAATTAGCGGGGGGATGGTCGGCACAGATACGCAGTATTTT. This translates into CASSPRGISGGMVGTDTQYF.

This clonotype came up a few times. This chain connects TRBV9 to TRBJ2-3; 9 bases line up with TRBD1. Trimming cost V 5 bases and J 3 bases; bases outside gene matches: 4. The CDR3 runs to 14 residues. CDR1 and CDR2 from the germline V gene are SGDLS and YYNGEE. The CDR3 here is CASSGTGWTDTQYF. CDR3 nucleotides: TGTGCCAGCAGTGGGACAGGGTGGACAGATACGCAGTATTTT.

This clonotype was observed many times. The V and J genes are TRBV29-1 and TRBJ1-1; TRBD1 aligns across 10 bases. CDR1 and CDR2 from the germline V gene are SQVTM and ANQGSEA. V lost 2 bases to trimming and J lost 6 bases; unmatched junction nucleotides: 6. The CDR3 totals 14 residues. The CDR3, as DNA: TGCAGCGTTGAAAGGGACAGGGGCTACCCTGAAGCTTTCTTT. Protein product: CSVERDRGYPEAFF.

The chain recombines TRBV3-1 with TRBJ2-5, with 7 bases identical to TRBD2. This CDR3 comprises 15 residues. CDR1 is LGHDT, CDR2 YNNKEL, per germline (reference sequence). The V gene end was trimmed by 6 bases and the J gene end by 3 bases; junction bases not matched to a gene: 10. The CDR3 here is CASRRLGLVEETQYF. The CDR3 bases are TGTGCCAGCAGACGACTCGGACTAGTCGAAGAGACCCAGTACTTC.

V gene TRBV3-1 combines with J gene TRBJ2-7; 9 bases line up with TRBD1. CDR3 length: 13 residues. From germline, CDR1 is LGHDT and CDR2 YNNKEL (reference sequence). J was trimmed by 7 bases and V by 3 bases; bases with no gene match: 4. The CDR3 nucleotides are TGTGCCAGCAGCCACCGGGGGACAGGGGAGCAGTACTTC. This translates into CASSHRGTGEQYF.

The V call is TRBV29-1, the J call TRBJ2-7; D is ambiguous. The CDR3 spans 12 residues. V gave up 6 bases and J gave up 1 base, with 10 bases separating them. Germline V gene lookup returns CDR1 SQVTM and CDR2 ANQGSEA. CDR3 nucleotide sequence: TGCAGCGTCTCCCGCACATCCTACGAGCAGTACTTC. It codes for CSVSRTSYEQYF.

In its sample, this clonotype was seen a few times. The chain employs TRBV28 and TRBJ2-3; 9 nucleotides match TRBD1. Germline CDR1 reads MDHEN; CDR2 reads SYDVKM. V was clipped by 6 bases and J by 2 bases; unmatched bases: 6. The CDR3 length is 15 residues. This CDR3 is CASRPTGGHTDTQYF. Here the CDR3 DNA reads TGTGCCAGCAGGCCCACAGGGGGCCACACAGATACGCAGTATTTT.